This record covers a single T cell receptor beta chain. Which antigen it targets is not known. No base quality information exists; no much larger clone differs at one position. The meaning of the sample's time point label: pretreatment peripheral blood. The cohort included some 30 patients with locally advanced or metastatic urothelial carcinoma who were treated at Memorial Sloan Kettering on a trial protocol. Peripheral blood mononuclear cells were collected pretreatment and during treatment, with between 1 and 8 total time points per patient. The Qiagen DNeasy Blood extraction kit was used to purify genomic DNA from total PBMCs and tumor samples. PBMCs were collected pretreatment and during treatment, and were isolated and stored as previously described. Synthetic TCR analog templates were spiked into each PCR to estimate absolute template abundance from read counts. The immunoSEQ assay was used to amplify TCRbeta CDR3 regions from genomic DNA with bias-controlled V and J gene primers. Rearranged TCRbeta segments were sequenced at approximately 20X coverage. Per the authors' processing: Sequencing errors were corrected by clustering, and CDR3s were annotated against IMGT so that V, D and J genes could be assigned. Out-of-frame and stop-codon sequences were excluded, and only productive TCRbeta rearrangements were used in downstream analyses. To compute clonality, Shannon entropy was normalized by the log of the number of unique productive sequences and then subtracted from one. Fisher's exact test with Benjamini-Hochberg correction, using a cutoff of adjusted p below 0.01, was how clones that differed between time points or between blood and tumor were identified. Imported from immuneACCESS, the table was reduced by TCRdb to in-frame sequences with V and J called. These copies leave out some clones; in studies compared against another copy, an unresolved V gene accounts for under half, and the cause of the remainder is not known. That table furnishes V, J and clone size, whereas the DNA furnished D and trimming. For this sample there are fewer than 80,000 clones; around 86% appear just once. Of the sample, around 3.2% falls within the top ten clones.

This sample was taken from a study of PD-L1 blockade in urothelial cancer (dated by TCRdb to between 2016 and 2019). Describing the broader study: Therapy was started in about 2014 for all patients, and atezolizumab 1,200 mg was administered intravenously every 3 weeks. About nine tenths of the roughly 30 patients were males with bladder-origin urothelial cancer, and about 60% of the 29 reported a prior smoking history. Patients had an ECOG performance status of 0 or 1 and had received between 0 and 3 prior chemotherapy regimens. Blood samples were analyzed 3 weeks after the start of treatment (second dose) and 6 weeks after the start of treatment. A median of around 150,000 T cells and 80,000 or so unique TCRs was obtained from blood samples, and a median clonality of roughly 0.08 was observed. The study was an exploratory multi-omic analysis of somatic, immune and clinical correlates of response to PD-L1 blockade with atezolizumab in urothelial cancer. TCR sequencing covered pretreatment tumor samples and matched, serially collected peripheral blood taken before and after atezolizumab treatment. Durable clinical benefit meant progression-free survival longer than 6 months, and TCR features were also tested against progression-free and overall survival. In the same patients, pretreatment tumors underwent whole exome sequencing and RNA sequencing in addition to TCR sequencing. Nine patients achieved durable clinical benefit and some 21 did not. Around 30 patients had pretreatment blood TCR-seq, roughly 24 had at least one posttreatment blood collection, and roughly 24 had tumor TCR-seq. The research as a whole found: Because of the small sample size (n ≈ 31) and the many exploratory analyses performed, the results are intended to be regarded as hypothesis-generating. A pretreatment peripheral blood TCR clonality below the median was linked to improved progression-free and overall survival. Among patients with durable benefit, tumor-associated TCR clones showed greater expansion in peripheral blood 3 weeks after treatment started (n ≈ 22, p = 0.022).

Reading the germline V gene gives CDR1 MDHEN and CDR2 SYDVKM. Including cysteine and phenylalanine, the CDR3 has 14 amino acids. Only the CDR3 DNA is retained, 42 bases long and in frame from the first base. Unmatched junction bases come to 8, with V trimmed by 6 bases and J by 7 bases. The TCR was taken from a man between 65 and 85 years old with urothelial cancer. Recombination linked TRBV28 to TRBJ2-1, and 8 junctional nucleotides match TRBD2. The sequencing used PBMCs, collected around atezolizumab (anti-PD-L1) treatment. At the DNA level, the sequence is TGTGCCAGCAGGGCTAGCGGGTCGCGAAATGAGCAGTTCTTC. Its product reads: CASRASGSRNEQFF.